The TCR beta chain under discussion was sequenced for a study of cytotoxic CD8 clonotypes in ibrutinib-treated CLL. This clone was seen just once. The length of the CDR3 is 14 residues. Germline V gives CDR1 MDHEN, CDR2 SYDVKM. Trimming shortened V by 1 base and J by 3 bases, and 7 bases separated the two germline ends. The table came from immunoSEQ multiplex PCR; TCRdb's copy has only in-frame clones and leaves some out. The sample yields roughly 110,000 clones, more than 55% seen once. J is TRBJ1-5 and V is TRBV28; D remains unclear. The input for sequencing was PBMCs, taken after 24 months of ibrutinib treatment. The clonotype originates from a human donor with chronic lymphocytic leukemia. The CDR3 coding sequence is TGTGCCAGCAGTTTATTCGTCAACAATCAGCCCCAGCATTTT. It encodes CASSLFVNNQPQHF.